The 30 T cell receptor beta chains listed next were all sequenced from one sample in a study of shared clonotypes between healthy human individuals. TCRdb keeps only in-frame clones here, not all; method: immunoSEQ multiplex PCR. The sample has about a million clones, around 76% seen once. Sequencing was performed on memory CD4+ T cells sorted from blood. Documented subset: CD45RA-negative fraction. The source is a man aged 18 to 29 in good health.

Many counts were recorded for this clone. The chain recombines TRBV19 with TRBJ2-3; TRBD2 agrees at 13 bases. V trimming: 5 bases; J trimming: 7 bases; junction bases outside the gene matches: 6. Germline CDR1 and CDR2: LNHDA and SQIVND (reference sequence). The CDR3 is 15 residues long. Here the CDR3 DNA reads TGTGCCAGTAGTCCCGGGACTAGCGGGGCCTATACGCAGTATTTT. Translating gives CASSPGTSGAYTQYF.

This sequence joins TRBV19 and TRBJ2-2; D unclear. Germline CDR1 and CDR2: LNHDA and SQIVND (reference sequence). Trimming removed 3 bases at V and 6 bases at J, with 8 bases between. CDR3 length equals 13 residues. CDR3 amino acids: CASSILQPGELFF. As DNA, the CDR3 is TGTGCCAGTAGTATCTTACAGCCCGGGGAGCTGTTTTTT. Supplemented by reference TRBV19 and TRBJ2-2, the full variable domain reads DGGITQSPKYLFRKEGQNVTLSCEQNLNHDAMYWYRQDPGQGLRLIYYSQIVNDFQKGDIAEGYSVSREKKESFPLTVTSAQKNPTAFYLCASSILQPGELFFGEGSRLTVL.

The genes are TRBV29-1 and TRBJ1-4; D uncertain. This CDR3 region has 12 residues. The germline V and J ends were trimmed by 5 bases and 8 bases, with 12 bases remaining between them. From germline, CDR1 is SQVTM and CDR2 ANQGSEA. The CDR3 nucleotides read TGCAGCGTTAATGCAGGTGGGGAAAAACTGTTTTTT. Amino acid sequence: CSVNAGGEKLFF.

The table lists this clone with a few counts. The V and J genes are TRBV21-1 and TRBJ2-7; the DNA was not compared with TRBD2, the D call given in the table. TRBV21-1 is annotated as a pseudogene. CDR3 size: 18 residues. The CDR3 protein is CASSTPSGTSGMVYEQYF. CDR3 in DNA: TGTGCCAGCAGCACGCCCTCCGGGACTAGCGGAATGGTATACGAGCAGTACTTC.

V and J are TRBV5-1 and TRBJ1-1; D possibly corresponds to TRBD1 (5 bases). The CDR3 contains 13 residues. V was clipped by 4 bases and J by 10 bases, with 17 bases between them. The V gene's germline CDR1 is SGHRS and CDR2 YFSETQ. This CDR3 is CASSLDGGVRAFF. CDR3 coding DNA: TGCGCCAGCAGCCTCGATGGGGGTGTTAGAGCTTTCTTT.

Notes on this clone: The identical CDR3 is also encoded by other nucleotide sequences in the sample. The chain recombines TRBV7-9 with TRBJ2-5, with 7 nucleotides matching TRBD2. CDR3 size: 13 residues. Trimming took 3 bases from V and 4 from J; bases not matched to a gene: 2. Germline values: CDR1 SEHNR, CDR2 FQNEAQ (reference sequence). CDR3 DNA sequence: TGTGCCAGCAGCTTCGCGGGGGTAGAGACCCAGTACTTC. As protein: CASSFAGVETQYF.

As to this clone: A much more abundant neighbour one base away suggests this may be a read error. The rearrangement joins TRBV7-2 to TRBJ2-1; 7 bases align to TRBD2. Trimming took 2 bases from V and 5 from J; bases not matched to a gene: 9. The germline CDR1 and CDR2 sequences are SGHTA and FQGNSA. The CDR3 has 16 residues. CDR3 region: CASSLRAGGSHNEQFF. The CDR3 nucleotides read TGTGCCAGCAGCTTAAGGGCTGGCGGGAGCCACAATGAGCAGTTCTTC.

This clone was recorded once. V gene TRBV6-6 combines with J gene TRBJ1-2; D call uncertain. V lost 3 bases to trimming and J lost 1 base, with 9 bases between them. The length of the CDR3 is 14 residues. Germline loops: CDR1 MNHNY, CDR2 SVGAGI (reference sequence). The CDR3 reads CASSYQTGNYGYTF. The CDR3 DNA reads TGTGCCAGCAGTTATCAGACGGGTAACTATGGCTACACCTTC.

The CDR3 sequence: CASSLGQPPSPLHF. For the CDR3, the DNA is TGTGCCAGCAGCCTCGGACAGCCCCCTTCACCCCTCCACTTT. The chain combines TRBV6-5 with TRBJ1-6; D perhaps matches TRBD1 (6 bases). Germline V gives CDR1 MNHEY, CDR2 SVGAGI. Trimming removed 6 bases from V and 9 bases from J, with 15 bases in between. This CDR3 comprises 14 residues.

This chain joins TRBV5-1 and TRBJ2-2; D call uncertain. The germline CDR1 and CDR2 sequences are SGHRS and YFSETQ. The CDR3 length is 15 residues. V lost 1 base to trimming and J lost 5 bases, with 12 bases between them. Here the CDR3 DNA reads TGCGCCAGCAGCTTGACGACGGTGGGGACCGGGGAGCTGTTTTTT. The encoded protein is CASSLTTVGTGELFF.

This clone turned up a few times. The chain combines TRBV27 with TRBJ2-3, with 7 bases that match TRBD1. V shed 5 bases and J 1 base; nucleotides not matched to a gene: 6. Germline CDR1 is MNHEY and CDR2 is SMNVEV (reference sequence). This CDR3 has 15 amino acids. The CDR3 nucleotides read TGTGCCAGCAGTGAGGACAGGAAGGGCACAGATACGCAGTATTTT. Translating it yields CASSEDRKGTDTQYF.

The chain is built from TRBV7-8 and TRBJ1-1, with D possibly being TRBD1 (5 bases). The length of the CDR3 is 13 residues. V dropped 3 bases and J dropped 1 base, with 6 bases sitting between them. Germline CDR1 and CDR2: SGHVS and FQNEAQ. For the CDR3, the DNA is TGTGCCAGCAGCTTCACAGGGAACACTGAAGCTTTCTTT. This translates into CASSFTGNTEAFF.

This clone showed up just a few times. This chain links TRBV21-1 with TRBJ2-7. TRBV21-1 is labeled a pseudogene. The CDR3 length is 12 residues. The CDR3 DNA reads as TGTGCCAGCATCGGGACGGCGGGCGAGCAGTACTTC. Its translation is CASIGTAGEQYF.

The V and J genes are TRBV19 and TRBJ2-3; D is unclear. V was clipped by 8 bases and J by 0 bases, with 9 bases between them. This CDR3 has 13 residues. Germline V gives CDR1 LNHDA, CDR2 SQIVND (reference sequence). CDR3 region: CASRHSSTDTQYF. CDR3 in DNA: TGTGCCAGTCGCCACTCTAGCACAGATACGCAGTATTTT.

The chain couples TRBV5-5 to TRBJ1-6; 7 bases fit TRBD1. V lost 2 bases and J lost 0; bases outside the gene matches: 8. This CDR3 has 18 amino acids. Germline assignment: CDR1 SGHKS and CDR2 YYEKEE (reference sequence). The CDR3 is CASSFYRGPSSYNSPLHF. The CDR3 bases are TGTGCCAGCAGCTTTTACAGGGGTCCCAGCTCCTATAATTCACCCCTCCACTTT. Full variable domain (outside the CDR3, taken from reference TRBV5-5 and TRBJ1-6): DAGVTQSPTHLIKTRGQQVTLRCSPISGHKSVSWYQQVLGQGPQFIFQYYEKEERGRGNFPDRFSARQFPNYSSELNVNALLLGDSALYLCASSFYRGPSSYNSPLHFGNGTRLTVT.

This chain links TRBV9 with TRBJ2-3, with 9 nucleotides matching TRBD2. This CDR3 has 15 amino acids. Germline CDR1 reads SGDLS; CDR2 reads YYNGEE. Germline trimming cut 0 bases from V and 8 bases from J; bases unmatched to any gene: 7. CDR3 sequence: CASSVGLSGGTTQYF. CDR3 bases: TGTGCCAGCAGCGTAGGCCTTAGCGGGGGCACTACGCAGTATTTT.

The chain has TRBV7-9 and TRBJ2-7, with D perhaps assigned TRBD1 or TRBD2 (8 bases each). V lost 4 bases and J 5 bases, leaving 18 bases between the germline ends. Per the germline V gene, CDR1 is SEHNR and CDR2 is FQNEAQ (reference sequence). The length of the CDR3 is 15 residues. CDR3 loop: CASSSGGGGSHEQYF. The CDR3 nucleotides read TGTGCCAGCAGCTCAGGGGGCGGGGGGTCCCACGAGCAGTACTTC. Using reference TRBV7-9 and TRBJ2-7 for the parts outside the CDR3, the full variable domain is DTGVSQNPRHKITKRGQNVTFRCDPISEHNRLYWYRQTLGQGPEFLTYFQNEAQLEKSRLLSDRFSAERPKGSFSTLEIQRTEQGDSAMYLCASSSGGGGSHEQYFGPGTRLTVT.

The chain has TRBV4-1 and TRBJ2-5; D not certain. Gene TRBJ2-7 matches the end of the DNA better, so the J call may be wrong. Germline values: CDR1 MGHRA, CDR2 YSYEKL. The CDR3 is 14 residues long. CDR3 nucleotide sequence: TGCGCCAGCAGCCAAGATCGGGTTGCCCACGAGCAGTACTTC. Amino acids: CASSQDRVAHEQYF.

This clone was seen only a few times. The J gene is TRBJ2-6, the V gene TRBV10-3, with TRBD1 identical over 11 bases. Unmatched junction bases numbered 2, after V lost 4 bases and J lost 0 bases. The CDR3 covers 17 residues. Germline CDR1 reads ENHRY; CDR2 reads SYGVKD. For the CDR3, the DNA is TGTGCCATCAGTGGGACAGGGGGCAACTCTGGGGCCAACGTCCTGACTTTC. This sequence encodes CAISGTGGNSGANVLTF.

This clone was observed once. The CDR3 DNA follows: TGTGCCAGCAGCCGCGCGGGGGATCCGGAGACCCAGTACTTC. This translates into CASSRAGDPETQYF. The rearrangement uses TRBV25-1 and TRBJ2-5, with 7 positions matching TRBD2. Germline loops: CDR1 MGHDK, CDR2 SYGVNS. There are 14 residues in the CDR3. Unmatched junction bases numbered 9, after V lost 6 bases and J lost 5 bases.

The chain uses TRBV5-6 and TRBJ1-1; 7 bases fit TRBD1. The germline gives CDR1 SGHDT, CDR2 YYEEEE. CDR3 length: 17 residues. V shed 2 bases and J 7 bases; nucleotides not matched to a gene: 17. CDR3 bases: TGTGCCAGCAGCTTTCTTTCCGGCAGGGGGTTTTATGGTGAAGCTTTCTTT. Its translation is CASSFLSGRGFYGEAFF.

The sample holds a few counts of this clone. V and J are TRBV9 and TRBJ2-1; 12 positions agree with TRBD2. This CDR3 region has 15 residues. Germline V CDR1 and CDR2: SGDLS, YYNGEE. Trimming cost V 4 bases and J 8 bases; bases outside gene matches: 7. The chain's CDR3 is CASSFATSGRDEQFF. CDR3 in DNA: TGTGCCAGCAGCTTTGCGACTAGCGGGAGAGATGAGCAGTTCTTC. The full variable domain, with the rest looked up from reference TRBV9 and TRBJ2-1, is DSGVTQTPKHLITATGQRVTLRCSPRSGDLSVYWYQQSLDQGLQFLIQYYNGEERAKGNILERFSAQQFPDLHSELNLSSLELGDSALYFCASSFATSGRDEQFFGPGTRLTVL.

This clone has only a few counts. The same CDR3 is also encoded by other DNA sequences in this sample. The V call is TRBV5-4, the J call TRBJ1-5; 7 bases are shared with TRBD1. V dropped 4 bases and J dropped 6; count of bases not matched to a gene: 7. This CDR3 is 14 amino acids long. From germline, CDR1 is SGHNT and CDR2 YYREEE (reference sequence). The CDR3 protein is CASSLQGGGQPQHF. CDR3 nucleotide sequence: TGTGCCAGCAGCCTTCAGGGGGGGGGTCAGCCCCAGCATTTT.

This chain connects TRBV7-9 to TRBJ2-3; perhaps TRBD2 as D (6 bases). Germline V gene sequence: CDR1 SEHNR, CDR2 FQNEAQ (reference sequence). Trimming removed 3 bases from V and 10 bases from J, with 17 bases in between. The CDR3 extends over 14 amino acids. CDR3 amino acids: CASSFSGTSSPQYF. CDR3 bases: TGTGCCAGCAGCTTCTCCGGGACTTCCTCACCGCAGTATTTT. The variable domain in full, with the rest retrieved from reference TRBV7-9 and TRBJ2-3, is DTGVSQNPRHKITKRGQNVTFRCDPISEHNRLYWYRQTLGQGPEFLTYFQNEAQLEKSRLLSDRFSAERPKGSFSTLEIQRTEQGDSAMYLCASSFSGTSSPQYFGPGTRLTVL.

The chain employs TRBV19 and TRBJ1-6; 7 bases agree with TRBD1. The length of the CDR3 is 13 residues. Germline trimming cut 10 bases from V and 6 bases from J; bases unmatched to any gene: 6. The germline gives CDR1 LNHDA, CDR2 SQIVND (reference sequence). In nucleotides, the CDR3 is TGTGCCACCTCGGGACAGCGTAATTCACCCCTCCACTTT. It codes for CATSGQRNSPLHF.

This sequence joins TRBV6-1 and TRBJ2-6; D is ambiguous. This CDR3 comprises 15 residues. Germline V CDR1 and CDR2: MNHNS, SASEGT. The V end lost 6 bases, the J end lost 3 bases, and 12 bases lay between the germline ends. CDR3 protein: CASRLQADGANVLTF. In nucleotides, the CDR3 is TGTGCCAGCAGACTCCAGGCGGATGGGGCCAACGTCCTGACTTTC.

This clone was recorded at least ten times. The same CDR3 also results from other DNA sequences found in this sample. V usage is TRBV7-9 and J usage is TRBJ2-7; maybe TRBD1 (6 bases). The CDR3 spans 13 residues. Germline V gene lookup returns CDR1 SEHNR and CDR2 FQNEAQ (reference sequence). The V and J ends lost 5 bases and 0 bases respectively, with 8 bases between them. The CDR3 region is CASSRDNSYEQYF. Here the CDR3 DNA reads TGTGCCAGCAGCCGGGACAACTCCTACGAGCAGTACTTC.

The V call is TRBV28, the J call TRBJ2-6; 8 nucleotides line up with TRBD1. In germline, CDR1 is MDHEN, CDR2 SYDVKM. The J segment lost 3 bases and the V segment lost 10 bases, leaving 8 bases of the junction unmatched. This CDR3 region has 15 residues. CDR3 bases: TGTGCCACCGGACAGGGCGTATTTGGGGCCAACGTCCTGACTTTC. Translated: CATGQGVFGANVLTF.

This clone was picked up one time. Other DNA sequences in the same sample also yield this CDR3. The chain is built from TRBV7-2 and TRBJ2-5, with a weak D call TRBD2 (6 bases). The germline gives CDR1 SGHTA, CDR2 FQGNSA. The CDR3 runs to 16 residues. V lost 1 base to trimming and J lost 1 base, with 13 bases between them. DNA for the CDR3: TGTGCCAGCAGCTTAGGTCAGGGAGGTCGCCAAGAGACCCAGTACTTC. The encoded protein is CASSLGQGGRQETQYF.

The gene calls are TRBV10-3 and TRBJ2-7; D remains unclear. CDR3 size: 14 residues. CDR1 is ENHRY and CDR2 is SYGVKD in the germline V gene. The V end lost 4 bases, the J end lost 1 base, and 11 bases lay between the germline ends. CDR3 loop: CAISVEPESYEQYF. The CDR3 DNA reads TGTGCCATCAGTGTCGAACCTGAGTCCTACGAGCAGTACTTC.